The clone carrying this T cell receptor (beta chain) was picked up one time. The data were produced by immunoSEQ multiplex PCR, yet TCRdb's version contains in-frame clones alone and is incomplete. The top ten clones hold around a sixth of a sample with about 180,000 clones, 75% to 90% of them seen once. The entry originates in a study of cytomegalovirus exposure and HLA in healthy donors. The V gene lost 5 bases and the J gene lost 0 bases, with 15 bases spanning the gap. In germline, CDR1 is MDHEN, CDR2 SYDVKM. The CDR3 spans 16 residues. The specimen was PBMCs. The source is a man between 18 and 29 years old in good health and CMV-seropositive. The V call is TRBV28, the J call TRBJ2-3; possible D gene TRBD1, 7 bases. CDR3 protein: CASSPGRGTSTDTQYF. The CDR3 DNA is TGTGCCAGCAGTCCAGGCAGGGGGACTAGCACAGATACGCAGTATTTT.